One and the same sample provided the 28 T cell receptor beta chains below, sequenced in a study of blood T cell repertoires in COVID-19 (TCRdb year 2020). Receptor libraries were prepared by the immunoSEQ multiplex PCR assay. This is the immuneACCESS table as TCRdb keeps it, with only in-frame sequences that have V and J called. A part of the clones is gone; compared with another copy, unresolved V genes explain less than half, and the rest is unexplained. Recorded for this sample are approximately 290,000 clones; approximately 93% of them occurred a single time. The ten largest account for approximately 2% of the sample. The sequenced sample was peripheral blood. These receptors all come from a woman aged 25 to 45 with COVID-19, enrolled during active disease.

This chain connects TRBV6-1 to TRBJ2-1; 9 bases map to TRBD2. The germline CDR1 and CDR2 sequences are MNHNS and SASEGT. This CDR3 region has 17 residues. J was trimmed by 4 bases and V by 0 bases; bases with no gene match: 7. The CDR3 reads CASSEAGGRAQYNEQFF. CDR3 sequence (DNA): TGTGCCAGCAGTGAAGCCGGCGGGAGGGCCCAATACAATGAGCAGTTCTTC.

The chain has TRBV11-2 and TRBJ1-5; 8 bases match TRBD1. After removal of 2 bases from V and 3 bases from J, the junction contained 0 bases not matched to a gene. This CDR3 is 14 amino acids long. CDR1 SGHAT and CDR2 FQNNGV come from the germline V gene. The CDR3 reads CASSLQGANQPQHF. The DNA of the CDR3 is TGTGCCAGCAGCTTACAGGGGGCCAATCAGCCCCAGCATTTT.

The V call is TRBV30, the J call TRBJ2-2; D is possibly TRBD2 (6 bases). CDR3 length: 14 residues. Germline V gene sequence: CDR1 GTSNPN, CDR2 SVGIG (reference sequence). The V end was cut by 0 bases, the J end by 4 bases, with 9 bases between. CDR3 DNA sequence: TGTGCCTGGAGTGTACTAGCTAGCACCGGGGAGCTGTTTTTT. Protein product: CAWSVLASTGELFF. The variable domain in full, completed from reference TRBV30 and TRBJ2-2, reads SQTIHQWPATLVQPVGSPLSLECTVEGTSNPNLYWYRQAAGRGLQLLFYSVGIGQISSEVPQNLSASRPQDRQFILSSKKLLLSDSGFYLCAWSVLASTGELFFGEGSRLTVL.

The chain carries TRBV20-1 and TRBJ1-2; possible D gene TRBD1, 5 bases. The germline V and J ends were trimmed by 3 bases and 3 bases, with 11 bases remaining between them. Germline loops: CDR1 DFQATT, CDR2 SNEGSKA (reference sequence). The CDR3 totals 13 residues. The CDR3 reads CSASTGAYYGYTF. The CDR3 coding sequence is TGCAGTGCTAGTACAGGTGCTTACTATGGCTACACCTTC.

CDR3 DNA: TGTGCCATCAGTGCCTCTGCGAACACCGGGGAGCTGTTTTTT. Protein product: CAISASANTGELFF. V gene TRBV10-3 combines with J gene TRBJ2-2; no reliable D call. V gave up 4 bases and J gave up 0 bases, with 6 bases separating them. This CDR3 has 14 amino acids. CDR1 and CDR2 from the germline V gene are ENHRY and SYGVKD.

This chain uses TRBV11-2 with TRBJ2-2, with D perhaps matching TRBD1 (6 bases). The CDR3 is made up of 13 amino acids. In germline, CDR1 is SGHAT, CDR2 FQNNGV. Trimming removed 7 bases at V and 1 base at J, with 7 bases between. The CDR3 region has the DNA TGTGCCAGCACAGGGGTGAACACCGGGGAGCTGTTTTTT. This gives the protein CASTGVNTGELFF.

This clone was seen a single time. The chain combines TRBV7-6 with TRBJ2-2; D is unclear. This CDR3 is built from 15 residues. Trimming took off 3 bases at V and 1 base at J, with 9 bases between the two ends. Germline V CDR1 and CDR2: SGHVS, FNYEAQ. The CDR3 sequence: CASSFSRGNTGELFF. CDR3 coding DNA: TGTGCCAGCAGCTTTTCCCGCGGGAACACCGGGGAGCTGTTTTTT.

The chain's CDR3 is CASKYRDSSYEQYF. The CDR3 DNA follows: TGTGCCAGCAAATACAGGGACAGCTCCTACGAGCAGTACTTC. The chain joins TRBV27 to TRBJ2-7; 7 positions agree with TRBD1. The CDR3 is 14 amino acids. The germline V gene has CDR1 MNHEY and CDR2 SMNVEV (reference sequence). V lost 7 bases and J lost 0; bases outside the gene matches: 6.

This clone was seen a handful of times. J is TRBJ1-4 and V is TRBV5-1; D unclear. The CDR3 extends over 16 amino acids. The V gene lost 0 bases and the J gene lost 0 bases, with 9 bases spanning the gap. CDR1 is SGHRS and CDR2 is YFSETQ in the germline V gene. CDR3 sequence: CASSLGQETTNEKLFF. The CDR3 coding sequence is TGCGCCAGCAGCTTGGGGCAGGAAACAACTAATGAAAAACTGTTTTTT.

The DNA of the CDR3 is TGTGCCAGCAGTGAAGCGCTTCAGGGGACAGGGCATGGCTACACCTTC. It encodes CASSEALQGTGHGYTF. This chain connects TRBV6-1 to TRBJ1-2, with 9 bases identical to TRBD1. The CDR3 covers 16 residues. Germline V CDR1 and CDR2: MNHNS, SASEGT. The J segment lost 6 bases and the V segment lost 0 bases, leaving 8 bases of the junction unmatched.

The chain is built from TRBV7-3 and TRBJ2-3, with no clear D. This CDR3 has 16 residues. V shed 1 base and J shed 2 bases, with 13 bases lying between them. CDR1 SGHTA and CDR2 FQGTGA come from the germline V gene. The CDR3 DNA is TGTGCCAGCAGCTTAATGCGAAACTCCAACACAGATACGCAGTATTTT. It codes for CASSLMRNSNTDTQYF.

The chain is built from TRBV7-8 and TRBJ1-5; 9 bases match TRBD1. CDR1 and CDR2 from the germline V gene are SGHVS and FQNEAQ. V gave up 4 bases and J gave up 3 bases; unmatched junction bases: 4. This CDR3 contains 15 residues. The CDR3 is CASSWGQGHNQPQHF. The DNA for the CDR3 is TGTGCCAGCAGCTGGGGACAGGGCCACAATCAGCCCCAGCATTTT.

This clone was seen only a few times. V usage is TRBV2 and J usage is TRBJ2-2; D is uncertain. The CDR3 spans 15 residues. V lost 1 base to trimming and J lost 5 bases, with 11 bases between them. Per the germline V gene, CDR1 is SNHLY and CDR2 is FYNNEI. This CDR3 reads CASSEDIAETGELFF. Here the CDR3 DNA reads TGTGCCAGCAGTGAAGACATTGCCGAAACCGGGGAGCTGTTTTTT.

The gene calls are TRBV6-2 or TRBV6-3 and TRBJ1-6; D unclear. Germline V lookup: CDR1 MNHEY, CDR2 SVGEGT. Trimming removed 2 bases at V and 7 bases at J, with 3 bases between. CDR3 size: 12 residues. The CDR3 coding sequence is TGTGCCAGCAGTTACGCGAATTCACCCCTCCACTTT. Residues: CASSYANSPLHF.

V gene TRBV29-1 combines with J gene TRBJ2-5; the match to TRBD1 covers 9 bases. This CDR3 has 14 amino acids. Germline assignment: CDR1 SQVTM and CDR2 ANQGSEA. J was trimmed by 0 bases and V by 6 bases; bases with no gene match: 5. CDR3 bases: TGCAGCGTCGATTGGGACAGGGACCAAGAGACCCAGTACTTC. Translating gives CSVDWDRDQETQYF. Full variable domain (rest looked up from reference TRBV29-1 and TRBJ2-5): SAVISQKPSRDICQRGTSLTIQCQVDSQVTMMFWYRQQPGQSLTLIATANQGSEATYESGFVIDKFPISRPNLTFSTLTVSNMSPEDSSIYLCSVDWDRDQETQYFGPGTRLLVL.

The V call is TRBV7-9, the J call TRBJ2-1, with 10 positions matching TRBD2. The length of the CDR3 is 15 residues. Germline assignment: CDR1 SEHNR and CDR2 FQNEAQ (reference sequence). Trimming cost V 2 bases and J 7 bases; bases outside gene matches: 5. CDR3: CASSLLAGALNEQFF. The CDR3, as DNA: TGTGCCAGCAGCTTACTAGCGGGAGCCCTTAATGAGCAGTTCTTC.

This clone has a single count. This rearrangement joins TRBV30 to TRBJ1-4; 7 nucleotides line up with TRBD1. The CDR3 is made up of 13 amino acids. From germline, CDR1 is GTSNPN and CDR2 SVGIG (reference sequence). With V trimmed by 5 bases and J by 6 bases, 6 bases remained unmatched. CDR3: CAWEIGGHEKLFF. CDR3 bases: TGTGCCTGGGAAATAGGGGGCCATGAAAAACTGTTTTTT.

The rearrangement links TRBV3-1 (or the pseudogene TRBV3-2) to TRBJ2-2; D unclear. The ends were cut back, 0 bases at V and 4 bases at J, with 6 bases in the middle. The CDR3 loop spans 14 amino acids. Per germline, CDR1 LGHDT and CDR2 YNNKEL (reference sequence). This CDR3 reads CASSQDYSTGELFF. In nucleotides, the CDR3 is TGTGCCAGCAGCCAAGATTACAGCACCGGGGAGCTGTTTTTT.

The chain recombines TRBV7-7 with TRBJ1-5; 7 bases map to TRBD1. Germline V gene sequence: CDR1 SSHAT, CDR2 FNYEAQ (reference sequence). The CDR3 covers 17 residues. J gave up 0 bases and V 1 base, and 6 bases lay outside the gene matches. The CDR3 DNA follows: TGTGCCAGCAGCTTAGTAGGAGACAGGGATAGCAATCAGCCCCAGCATTTT. Its protein is CASSLVGDRDSNQPQHF.

This rearrangement joins TRBV15 to TRBJ2-3; no clear D gene. Trimming pared 0 bases from V and 1 base from J, leaving 8 bases between. Germline V gene sequence: CDR1 LNHNV, CDR2 YYDKDF (reference sequence). This CDR3 has 15 residues. CDR3 in amino acids: CATSRDPTGTDTQYF. In DNA form, the CDR3 reads TGTGCCACCAGCAGAGATCCTACGGGCACAGATACGCAGTATTTT.

This sequence joins TRBV3-1 (or the pseudogene TRBV3-2) and TRBJ2-7, with D possibly TRBD1 on 5 matching bases. The CDR3 consists of 15 residues. Per the germline V gene, CDR1 is LGHDT and CDR2 is YNNKEL (reference sequence). Trimming took 0 bases from V and 3 from J, leaving 12 bases between them. CDR3 amino acids: CASSQDLQGNYEQYF. The CDR3 DNA sequence: TGTGCCAGCAGCCAAGATCTGCAGGGAAACTACGAGCAGTACTTC.

The chain is built from TRBV19 and TRBJ1-1; the match to TRBD1 covers 11 bases. Germline V lookup: CDR1 LNHDA, CDR2 SQIVND (reference sequence). V gave up 6 bases and J gave up 5 bases; unmatched junction bases: 5. The CDR3 is 14 residues long. CDR3 sequence (DNA): TGTGCCAGTAGAGCGGGGACAGGGGGGACTGAAGCTTTCTTT. The encoded protein is CASRAGTGGTEAFF. The variable domain in full, completed from reference TRBV19 and TRBJ1-1, reads DGGITQSPKYLFRKEGQNVTLSCEQNLNHDAMYWYRQDPGQGLRLIYYSQIVNDFQKGDIAEGYSVSREKKESFPLTVTSAQKNPTAFYLCASRAGTGGTEAFFGQGTRLTVV.

V is TRBV29-1 and J is TRBJ2-7, with D tentatively TRBD2 (6 bases). The CDR3 spans 14 residues. The V and J ends lost 8 bases and 2 bases respectively, with 19 bases between them. CDR1 SQVTM and CDR2 ANQGSEA come from the germline V gene. The DNA for the CDR3 is TGCAGCATAACCCGCGGGGATCTTCCCTACGAGCAGTACTTC. This encodes CSITRGDLPYEQYF.

This chain joins TRBV10-2 and TRBJ1-1, with 9 bases aligning to TRBD1. V shed 0 bases, J shed 6 bases, and the junction held 5 bases outside the gene matches. Germline V gene lookup returns CDR1 WSHSY and CDR2 SAAADI. The CDR3 runs to 15 residues. CDR3 region: CASSESGQGFSEAFF. CDR3 coding DNA: TGCGCCAGCAGTGAGTCCGGACAGGGGTTCTCTGAAGCTTTCTTT.

This clone appeared a single time. V is TRBV14 and J is TRBJ1-6, with D maybe TRBD1 (5 bases). The germline V and J ends were trimmed by 4 bases and 5 bases, with 12 bases remaining between them. The CDR3 has 15 residues. Germline assignment: CDR1 SGHDN and CDR2 FVKESK. The CDR3 DNA follows: TGTGCCAGCAGCCCGTGGGGCGCGAATAATTCACCCCTCCACTTT. The encoded protein is CASSPWGANNSPLHF.

V gene TRBV6-5 combines with J gene TRBJ2-1, with 7 bases matching TRBD1. Unmatched junction bases numbered 9, after V lost 6 bases and J lost 4 bases. Germline CDR1 reads MNHEY; CDR2 reads SVGAGI. The CDR3 contains 15 residues. The CDR3 DNA reads as TGTGCCAGCAGCTCTACAGGGGTGGCTTACAATGAGCAGTTCTTC. Translating gives CASSSTGVAYNEQFF.

The genes are TRBV4-1 and TRBJ2-7; D may be TRBD1 (6 bases). V lost 0 bases to trimming and J lost 6 bases, with 12 bases between them. Germline-derived CDR1 and CDR2 are MGHRA and YSYEKL. This CDR3 has 14 amino acids. For the CDR3, the DNA is TGCGCCAGCAGCCAAGAGGGCAGGGGTACCGAGCAGTACTTC. Translation: CASSQEGRGTEQYF.

CDR3 region: CASSLGQSGDQYF. As DNA, the CDR3 is TGTGCCAGCAGTTTAGGACAATCGGGGGACCAGTACTTC. The chain employs TRBV12-3 or TRBV12-4 and TRBJ2-5; a weak D match, TRBD2 (6 bases). The CDR3 loop spans 13 amino acids. Trimming took 1 base from V and 10 from J, leaving 13 bases between them.